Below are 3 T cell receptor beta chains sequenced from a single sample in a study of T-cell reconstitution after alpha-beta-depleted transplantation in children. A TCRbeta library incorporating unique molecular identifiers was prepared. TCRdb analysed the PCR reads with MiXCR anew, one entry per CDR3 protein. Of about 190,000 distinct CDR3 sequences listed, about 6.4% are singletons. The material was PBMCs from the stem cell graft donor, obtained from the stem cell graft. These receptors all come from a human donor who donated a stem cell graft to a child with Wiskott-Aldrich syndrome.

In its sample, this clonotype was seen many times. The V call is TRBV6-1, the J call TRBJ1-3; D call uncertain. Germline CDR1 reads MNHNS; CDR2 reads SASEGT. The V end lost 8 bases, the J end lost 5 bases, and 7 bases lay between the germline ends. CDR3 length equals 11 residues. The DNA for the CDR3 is TGTGCCAGCGTTTTTAGAAACACCATATATTTT. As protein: CASVFRNTIYF.

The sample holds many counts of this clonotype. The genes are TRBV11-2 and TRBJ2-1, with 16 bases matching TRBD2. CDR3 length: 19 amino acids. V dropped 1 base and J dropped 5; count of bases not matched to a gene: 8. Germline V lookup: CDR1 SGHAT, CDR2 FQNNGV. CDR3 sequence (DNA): TGTGCCAGCAGCTTAGTTCTGGGACTAGCGGGAGGGCGTAACAATGAGCAGTTCTTC. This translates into CASSLVLGLAGGRNNEQFF. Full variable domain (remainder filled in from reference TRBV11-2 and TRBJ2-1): EAGVAQSPRYKIIEKRQSVAFWCNPISGHATLYWYQQILGQGPKLLIQFQNNGVVDDSQLPKDRFSAERLKGVDSTLKIQPAKLEDSAVYLCASSLVLGLAGGRNNEQFFGPGTRLTVL.

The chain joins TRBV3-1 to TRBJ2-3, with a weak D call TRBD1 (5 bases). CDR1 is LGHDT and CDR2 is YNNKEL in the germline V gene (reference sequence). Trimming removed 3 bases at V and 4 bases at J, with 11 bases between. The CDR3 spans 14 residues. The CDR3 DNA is TGTGCCAGCAGCCATTACAGGACCGCAGATACGCAGTATTTT. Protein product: CASSHYRTADTQYF.